This TCR beta chain is from a study of PD-L1 blockade in urothelial cancer. Overall study context: Across blood samples, T cells had a median count of 141,255. Study-wide results and limits: Where pretreatment blood TCR clonality fell below the median, better survival was predicted.

Measured with immunoSEQ multiplex PCR; TCRdb has only the in-frame clones, and not every one. The sample contains some 40,000 clones, 75% to 95% of which appear only once. Sample contribution per patient ranged from 1 to 8, covering pretreatment and on-treatment. V lost 0 bases and J lost 4, with 10 bases in between. CDR3 length: 14 residues. In germline, CDR1 is SGHVS, CDR2 FQNEAQ. As concerns this clone: Its antigen is currently unknown.

The sample consisted of PBMCs, taken around atezolizumab (anti-PD-L1) treatment. The J gene is TRBJ2-7, the V gene TRBV7-8; D gene uncertain. The origin of this receptor is a man in his 70s with urothelial cancer. The CDR3 DNA reads TGTGCCAGCAGCTTAGCGGGTGCGGTTTACGAGCAGTACTTC. It codes for CASSLAGAVYEQYF.